This TCR beta chain is from a study of blood T cell repertoires in COVID-19. At the level of the study: There were acute and convalescent COVID-19 samples, and they came from the United States, Italy and Spain. PBMCs, B-cell-depleted T cells, or T cells were the source of the cDNA or gDNA that made up the material.

Losses at the gene ends were 3 bases for V and 4 bases for J; bases not matched to a gene: 4. Germline V lookup: CDR1 SGHTS, CDR2 YDEGEE. The CDR3 totals 14 residues. Per the original methods: For nucleated cells, counts were estimated from reference gene primer amplification. Profiling relied on immunoSEQ multiplex PCR, and the TCRdb table lists in-frame clones only, not all of them. Clone size and V and J calls were adopted from that table, with D and trimming inferred from the DNA. The profile shows roughly 150,000 clones, approximately 90% of them singletons. The chain couples TRBV5-8 to TRBJ1-2; 9 bases are a match to TRBD1. Sequenced sample: peripheral blood. The sequence came from a woman in her 70s with acute or convalescent COVID-19. The CDR3 protein is CASSWTGALYGYTF. CDR3 DNA: TGTGCCAGCAGCTGGACAGGGGCCCTCTATGGCTACACCTTC.